This TCR beta chain was captured in a study of shared clonotypes between healthy human individuals. Naive-designated CD8 cells lacked CD45RO, were positively enriched for CCR7, and omitted terminally differentiated effector memory CD45RA+ cells. Losses at the gene ends were 7 bases for V and 4 bases for J; bases not matched to a gene: 11. Germline CDR1 MNHEY, CDR2 SMNVEV (reference sequence). The CDR3 spans 15 residues. TCRdb's table, derived via immunoSEQ multiplex PCR, lists solely in-frame clones and lacks some. The sample gives some 2,000,000 clones, roughly 95% of which show up once; roughly 1% is in the top ten. In the case of this clone: The sample contains more than one DNA sequence encoding this CDR3.

The receptor was derived from a man between 18 and 29 years old in good health. V gene TRBV27 combines with J gene TRBJ2-7, with 9 nucleotides matching TRBD1. The specimen was naive CD8+ T cells sorted from blood. The CDR3 sequence: CASTLTGTGLYEQYF. CDR3 nucleotides: TGTGCCAGCACCCTTACCGGGACAGGGCTGTACGAGCAGTACTTC.